One sample yielded the 18 T cell receptor beta chains listed below, sequenced in a study of cytomegalovirus exposure and HLA in healthy donors. Generated by immunoSEQ multiplex PCR, the TCRdb table keeps only in-frame clones and is missing some. The sample carries more than 85,000 clones, under 95% recorded once. Source material: PBMCs. All receptors come from a woman aged 25-40 years in good health and CMV-seropositive.

The gene calls are TRBV2 and TRBJ1-2; D may be TRBD1 (5 bases). This CDR3 comprises 12 residues. From germline, CDR1 is SNHLY and CDR2 FYNNEI. Trimming cost V 7 bases and J 3 bases, with 9 bases left between them. The CDR3 loop is CASKRGDYGYTF. The CDR3 region has the DNA TGTGCCAGCAAGCGGGGGGACTATGGCTACACCTTC.

The chain couples TRBV4-2 to TRBJ2-3; unclear D gene. Germline CDR1 reads LGHNA; CDR2 reads YNFKEQ. This CDR3 has 12 residues. With 0 bases removed from V and 6 bases from J, the gap between germline ends came to 4 bases. The CDR3 sequence is CASSQEEDTQYF. The CDR3, as DNA: TGTGCCAGCAGCCAAGAAGAGGATACGCAGTATTTT.

This clone was observed a single time. This sequence joins TRBV5-6 and TRBJ1-3, with 9 bases fitting TRBD1. The CDR3 length is 18 residues. V dropped 4 bases and J dropped 0; count of bases not matched to a gene: 11. The germline CDR1 and CDR2 sequences are SGHDT and YYEEEE. CDR3 sequence reads: CASSPGQGRIHSGNTIYF. CDR3 bases: TGTGCCAGCAGCCCGGGACAGGGCCGGATTCACTCTGGAAACACCATATATTTT.

This chain links TRBV6-5 with TRBJ2-3; a possible D gene is TRBD2 (5 bases). Germline V gene sequence: CDR1 MNHEY, CDR2 SVGAGI. Between the trimmed V and J ends, which lost 8 bases and 6 bases, there was a span of 9 bases. This CDR3 is 11 amino acids long. The CDR3 loop is CASRTGDTQYF. The CDR3 coding sequence is TGTGCCAGCCGGACTGGGGATACGCAGTATTTT.

The chain recombines TRBV11-2 with TRBJ2-1; D might be TRBD2 (6 bases). The V gene lost 1 base and the J gene lost 1 base, with 11 bases spanning the gap. Germline loops: CDR1 SGHAT, CDR2 FQNNGV. The CDR3 spans 16 residues. CDR3 loop: CASSLAGGSSYNEQFF. DNA of the CDR3: TGTGCCAGCAGCTTAGCTGGGGGGTCTTCCTACAATGAGCAGTTCTTC.

The rearrangement links TRBV5-1 to TRBJ2-1; tentative D call: TRBD2 (6 bases). The germline gives CDR1 SGHRS, CDR2 YFSETQ. V lost 0 bases and J lost 4, with 8 bases in between. CDR3 length: 14 amino acids. Here the CDR3 reads CASSLGGVYNEQFF. The CDR3 DNA sequence: TGCGCCAGCAGCTTGGGCGGGGTTTACAATGAGCAGTTCTTC.

This clone has only one observation. The chain recombines TRBV6-6 with TRBJ2-2; weak D call: TRBD2 (5 bases). The CDR3 has 13 residues. V was trimmed by 6 bases and J by 5 bases, leaving 10 bases between them. Germline-derived CDR1 and CDR2 are MNHNY and SVGAGI (reference sequence). CDR3 nucleotide sequence: TGTGCCAGCAGACTAGTAGGGACCGGGGAGCTGTTTTTT. Its translation is CASRLVGTGELFF.

V is TRBV7-9 and J is TRBJ1-5; D may be TRBD1 (6 bases). There are 12 residues in the CDR3. The V gene lost 7 bases and the J gene lost 6 bases, with 10 bases spanning the gap. Germline V gene sequence: CDR1 SEHNR, CDR2 FQNEAQ (reference sequence). CDR3 loop: CASKGDSQPQHF. Here the CDR3 DNA reads TGTGCCAGCAAGGGGGATTCTCAGCCCCAGCATTTT.

The rearrangement joins TRBV2 to TRBJ2-1; TRBD2 aligns across 10 bases. The CDR3 sequence is 15 residues long. J gave up 6 bases and V 2 bases, and 4 bases lay outside the gene matches. Germline V gene data show CDR1 as SNHLY and CDR2 as FYNNEI. Here the CDR3 reads CASSESGRALNEQFF. The CDR3 DNA reads as TGTGCCAGCAGTGAAAGCGGGAGGGCCCTCAATGAGCAGTTCTTC.

The genes are TRBV5-1 and TRBJ1-2, with 7 bases aligning to TRBD1. V shed 3 bases, J shed 6 bases, and the junction held 2 bases outside the gene matches. Germline lookup yields CDR1 SGHRS and CDR2 YFSETQ. The CDR3 consists of 12 residues. The CDR3 is CASSYTGDGYTF. In nucleotides, the CDR3 is TGCGCCAGCAGCTACACAGGGGATGGCTACACCTTC.

This clone was counted a single time. The chain uses TRBV7-2 and TRBJ2-7; no reliable D call. With 3 bases removed from V and 0 bases from J, the gap between germline ends came to 6 bases. Germline CDR1 and CDR2: SGHTA and FQGNSA. The CDR3 covers 13 residues. CDR3 sequence: CASSLFLSYEQYF. CDR3 bases: TGTGCCAGCAGCTTGTTCCTCTCCTACGAGCAGTACTTC.

This chain links TRBV21-1 with TRBJ2-5; the D call in the table, TRBD2, was not verified against the DNA. TRBV21-1 is deemed a pseudogene. The CDR3 runs 16 residues. Written as DNA, the CDR3 is TGTGCCAGCAGCAAAGTCCTTCGTGGAGCCCAAGAGACCCAGTACTTC. Its protein is CASSKVLRGAQETQYF.

V and J are TRBV19 and TRBJ2-3; 8 bases align to TRBD2. V gave up 0 bases and J gave up 2 bases; unmatched junction bases: 7. This CDR3 contains 17 residues. CDR1 is LNHDA, CDR2 SQIVND, per germline (reference sequence). CDR3 residues: CASSIDGLAGFTDTQYF. The CDR3 coding sequence is TGTGCCAGTAGTATAGATGGATTAGCGGGGTTCACAGATACGCAGTATTTT.

The DNA for the CDR3 is TGTGCCAGCAGTGGGCAGGGGATGAACACCGGGGAGCTGTTTTTT. Protein sequence: CASSGQGMNTGELFF. This sequence joins TRBV2 and TRBJ2-2; the D gene is possibly TRBD1 (6 bases). The CDR3 contains 15 residues. The V end lost 4 bases, the J end lost 1 base, and 10 bases lay between the germline ends. Germline V gene sequence: CDR1 SNHLY, CDR2 FYNNEI.

The chain has TRBV18 and TRBJ2-7; no firm D call. V was trimmed by 5 bases and J by 2 bases, leaving 13 bases between them. This CDR3 is built from 14 residues. The germline V gene encodes CDR1 KGHSH and CDR2 LQKENI. CDR3 sequence reads: CASSSFRQAYEQYF. The DNA of the CDR3 is TGTGCCAGCTCATCCTTCCGACAAGCCTACGAGCAGTACTTC.

The chain couples TRBV4-1 to TRBJ1-5; D not certain. Trimming removed 0 bases from V and 5 bases from J, with 11 bases in between. Germline V gives CDR1 MGHRA, CDR2 YSYEKL. The CDR3 runs 15 residues. CDR3 region: CASSQEFAAYQPQHF. The CDR3 coding sequence is TGCGCCAGCAGCCAAGAGTTCGCGGCCTATCAGCCCCAGCATTTT.

The chain employs TRBV7-9 and TRBJ1-2, with D possibly matching TRBD1 (6 bases). CDR1 and CDR2 (germline): SEHNR, FQNEAQ (reference sequence). The V end was cut by 11 bases, the J end by 8 bases, with 21 bases between. This CDR3 is 13 amino acids long. The CDR3 nucleotides read TGTGCCGGGGGGGGCGCCCGGGGGCAGGGCTACACCTTC. Amino acid sequence: CAGGGARGQGYTF.

The chain is built from TRBV7-9 and TRBJ1-2; D perhaps matches TRBD1 (6 bases). The CDR3 is 15 amino acids. CDR1 is SEHNR and CDR2 is FQNEAQ in the germline V gene (reference sequence). Trimming cost V 5 bases and J 4 bases, with 17 bases left between them. The CDR3 sequence: CASSEFGQGSYGYTF. The CDR3 DNA sequence: TGTGCCAGCAGCGAGTTTGGCCAGGGGAGCTATGGCTACACCTTC.